This T cell receptor (beta chain) was captured in a study of T cells after posttransplantation cyclophosphamide. Study-wide results and limits: Skin or GI-infiltrating T cells shared few TRB sequences with blood. TRB clonality was highly associated with recipient CMV seropositivity and reactivation.

To note about this clone: Its antigen is currently unknown.

V was pared by 9 bases and J by 15 bases, with 36 bases between. Germline CDR1 reads LNHDA; CDR2 reads SQIVND (reference sequence). The CDR3 totals 17 residues. Busulfan-fludarabine conditioning, marrow transplant, and cyclophosphamide on days +3 and +4 were administered. Method: immunoSEQ multiplex PCR; TCRdb's copy keeps in-frame clones and lacks some. The sample holds roughly 7,600 clones, about four fifths seen once. This TCR derives from a female patient in her 40s who received an allogeneic stem cell transplant from a related donor, was CMV-positive, and had no GVHD. The graft donor may have contributed some T cells. The chain uses TRBV19 and TRBJ2-1; D may be TRBD2 (5 bases). Source: CD4+ T cells sorted from blood, taken 950 to 1,200 days after allogeneic stem cell transplant with posttransplant cyclophosphamide. The CDR3, as DNA: TGTGCCAGCCACGATTCCACGCGGAGTAGTTACTGGACTCGGACGTTCTTC. As protein: CASHDSTRSSYWTRTFF.